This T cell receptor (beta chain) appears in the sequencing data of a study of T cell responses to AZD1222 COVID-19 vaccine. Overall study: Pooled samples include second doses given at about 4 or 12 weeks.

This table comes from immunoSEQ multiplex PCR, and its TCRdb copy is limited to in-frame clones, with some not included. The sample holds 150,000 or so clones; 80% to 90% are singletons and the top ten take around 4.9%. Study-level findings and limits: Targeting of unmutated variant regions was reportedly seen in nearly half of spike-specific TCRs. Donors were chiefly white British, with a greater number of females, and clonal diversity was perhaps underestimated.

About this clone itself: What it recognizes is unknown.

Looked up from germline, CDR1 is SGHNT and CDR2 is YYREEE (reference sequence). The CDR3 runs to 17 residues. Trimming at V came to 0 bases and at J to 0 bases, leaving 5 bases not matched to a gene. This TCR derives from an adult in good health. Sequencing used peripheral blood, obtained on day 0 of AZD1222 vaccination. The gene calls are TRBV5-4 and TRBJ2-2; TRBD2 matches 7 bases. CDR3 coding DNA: TGTGCCAGCAGCTTGGGGGGGGACTATCCGAACACCGGGGAGCTGTTTTTT. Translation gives CASSLGGDYPNTGELFF.